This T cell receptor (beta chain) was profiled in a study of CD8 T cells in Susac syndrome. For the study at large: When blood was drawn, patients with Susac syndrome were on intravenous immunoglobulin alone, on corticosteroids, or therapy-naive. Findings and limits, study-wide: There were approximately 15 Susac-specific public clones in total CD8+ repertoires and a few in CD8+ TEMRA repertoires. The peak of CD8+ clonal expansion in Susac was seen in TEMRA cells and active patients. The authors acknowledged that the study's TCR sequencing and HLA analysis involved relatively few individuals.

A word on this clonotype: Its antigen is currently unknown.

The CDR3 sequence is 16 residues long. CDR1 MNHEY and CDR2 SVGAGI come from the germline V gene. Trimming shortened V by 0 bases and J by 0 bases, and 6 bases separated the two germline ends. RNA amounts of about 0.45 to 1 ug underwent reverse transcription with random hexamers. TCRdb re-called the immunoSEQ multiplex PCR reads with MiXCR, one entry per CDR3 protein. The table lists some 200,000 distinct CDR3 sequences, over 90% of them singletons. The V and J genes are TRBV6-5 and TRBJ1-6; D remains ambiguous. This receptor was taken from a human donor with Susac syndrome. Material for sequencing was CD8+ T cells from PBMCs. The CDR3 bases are TGTGCCAGCAGTTACTCTGCCAGCTCCTATAATTCACCCCTCCACTTT. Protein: CASSYSASSYNSPLHF.